What follows are 20 T cell receptor beta chains derived from one specimen sequenced in a study of blood T cell repertoires in COVID-19 (dated by TCRdb to between 2020 and 2021). Receptor amplification or capture employed the immunoSEQ multiplex PCR assay. TCRdb holds this immuneACCESS table with in-frame rearrangements only. Some clones are missing; in checked studies, unresolved V genes explain under half, and the rest has no known cause. Present in this sample are about 350,000 clones, roughly 90% of which were seen just once. Of the sample, approximately 1% is held by the ten largest clones. The sequenced sample was PBMCs or T cells enriched from blood (not recorded which). These receptors were taken from a woman aged 25 to 39 who had been exposed to COVID-19.

V usage is TRBV3-1 (or the pseudogene TRBV3-2) and J usage is TRBJ2-1, with a weak D call TRBD2 (6 bases). The CDR3 is 18 residues long. V was pared by 0 bases and J by 4 bases, with 19 bases between. Germline CDR1 is LGHDT and CDR2 is YNNKEL (reference sequence). CDR3 coding DNA: TGTGCCAGCAGCCAAGACCCTCCAACTAGCAGACGATACAATGAGCAGTTCTTC. This codes for CASSQDPPTSRRYNEQFF.

The J gene is TRBJ1-2, the V gene TRBV28; perhaps TRBD1 as D (6 bases). CDR3 length: 13 amino acids. Trimming cost V 3 bases and J 5 bases, with 10 bases left between them. Per germline, CDR1 MDHEN and CDR2 SYDVKM. The CDR3 region is CASSFTGKYGYTF. The CDR3 DNA follows: TGTGCCAGCAGTTTTACAGGGAAATATGGCTACACCTTC.

The V and J genes are TRBV18 and TRBJ1-5; 8 positions agree with TRBD1. V trimming: 3 bases; J trimming: 1 base; junction bases outside the gene matches: 2. This CDR3 spans 15 amino acids. Looked up from germline, CDR1 is KGHSH and CDR2 is LQKENI. As DNA, the CDR3 is TGTGCCAGCTCACCCAACAGGGGGAGCAATCAGCCCCAGCATTTT. It specifies CASSPNRGSNQPQHF.

This clone was seen a handful of times. This chain links TRBV7-8 with TRBJ1-1, with D uncertain. Per germline, CDR1 SGHVS and CDR2 FQNEAQ. Trimming left V 2 bases short and J 1 base short, with 5 bases between. CDR3 length equals 13 residues. The CDR3 region is CASSLFSNTEAFF. The CDR3 region has the DNA TGTGCCAGCAGCTTATTCTCGAACACTGAAGCTTTCTTT.

This chain joins TRBV5-1 and TRBJ2-1; D is possibly TRBD2 (6 bases). V lost 7 bases and J lost 4, with 12 bases in between. The CDR3 is 13 residues long. The germline gives CDR1 SGHRS, CDR2 YFSETQ. The CDR3 reads CASQAGRYNEQFF. The CDR3 region has the DNA TGCGCCAGCCAAGCGGGTAGATACAATGAGCAGTTCTTC.

The chain recombines TRBV10-2 with TRBJ2-1, with D tentatively TRBD2 (6 bases). The V and J ends lost 2 bases and 7 bases respectively, with 18 bases between them. The CDR3 spans 16 residues. The germline gives CDR1 WSHSY, CDR2 SAAADI. CDR3 DNA: TGCGCCAGCAGTGAGGCTGTGGGGCGGGATAGGAATGAGCAGTTCTTC. Translation gives CASSEAVGRDRNEQFF.

This chain connects TRBV11-2 to TRBJ2-7; D is possibly TRBD2 (6 bases). Germline CDR1 is SGHAT and CDR2 is FQNNGV. The CDR3 runs to 15 residues. With 5 bases removed from V and 3 bases from J, the gap between germline ends came to 17 bases. The CDR3 here is CASSAPAGPYYEQYF. CDR3 DNA sequence: TGTGCCAGCAGCGCCCCCGCGGGGCCGTACTACGAGCAGTACTTC.

V and J are TRBV28 and TRBJ2-7, with unresolved D. Germline V gene data show CDR1 as MDHEN and CDR2 as SYDVKM. The CDR3 extends over 16 amino acids. V lost 5 bases and J lost 2, with 19 bases in between. In DNA form, the CDR3 reads TGTGCCAGCAGTACAAAACCCTCCGGGTGGGCCTACGAGCAGTACTTC. Its translation is CASSTKPSGWAYEQYF.

This clone has a single count. The chain links TRBV5-6 to TRBJ2-5, with D perhaps TRBD1 (6 bases). CDR1 SGHDT and CDR2 YYEEEE come from the germline V gene. The CDR3 consists of 13 residues. Trimming took off 4 bases at V and 7 bases at J, with 14 bases between the two ends. The CDR3 coding sequence is TGTGCCAGCAGCATCACTGGGGGCTCGACCCAGTACTTC. Residues: CASSITGGSTQYF.

The rearrangement links TRBV28 to TRBJ2-2; 11 bases match TRBD2. The CDR3 sequence is 17 residues long. Germline CDR1 is MDHEN and CDR2 is SYDVKM. The trim removed 4 bases at V and 2 bases at J, leaving 6 bases unmatched. CDR3 residues: CASSSPGLAENTGELFF. The DNA of the CDR3 is TGTGCCAGCAGTTCCCCGGGACTAGCGGAAAACACCGGGGAGCTGTTTTTT.

This clone has just a few counts. V is TRBV18 and J is TRBJ2-5, with TRBD1 matching over 7 bases. Germline assignment: CDR1 KGHSH and CDR2 LQKENI. CDR3 size: 14 residues. V lost 4 bases and J lost 5; bases outside the gene matches: 7. The DNA of the CDR3 is TGTGCCAGCTCACTAGACAGGGTCGGGGAGACCCAGTACTTC. Translated, it gives CASSLDRVGETQYF. Supplemented by reference TRBV18 and TRBJ2-5, the full variable domain reads NAGVMQNPRHLVRRRGQEARLRCSPMKGHSHVYWYRQLPEEGLKFMVYLQKENIIDESGMPKERFSAEFPKEGPSILRIQQVVRGDSAAYFCASSLDRVGETQYFGPGTRLLVL.

The chain uses TRBV27 and TRBJ1-5; D is uncertain. CDR3 length equals 15 residues. CDR1 and CDR2 (germline): MNHEY, SMNVEV (reference sequence). Trimming pared 4 bases from V and 3 bases from J, leaving 13 bases between. The chain's CDR3 is CASSSLRNLNQPQHF. CDR3 DNA: TGTGCCAGCAGTTCCCTGCGCAACCTCAATCAGCCCCAGCATTTT.

In nucleotides, the CDR3 is TGTGCCAGCAGTGAAGCGGGACTAGCGGGAGGGCAAACGGAGACCCAGTACTTC. As protein: CASSEAGLAGGQTETQYF. The V gene is TRBV2, the J gene TRBJ2-5; 16 bases line up with TRBD2. J was trimmed by 5 bases and V by 0 bases; bases with no gene match: 6. CDR1 is SNHLY and CDR2 is FYNNEI in the germline V gene. This CDR3 is 18 amino acids long.

V and J are TRBV19 and TRBJ1-5; D gene unclear. Trimming removed 3 bases at V and 2 bases at J, with 14 bases between. Germline V gene lookup returns CDR1 LNHDA and CDR2 SQIVND (reference sequence). This CDR3 is 16 amino acids long. The CDR3, as DNA: TGTGCCAGTAGTATTGGCGGGCTTCGGGGCAATCAGCCCCAGCATTTT. Its protein is CASSIGGLRGNQPQHF. The variable domain in full, with the rest retrieved from reference TRBV19 and TRBJ1-5, is DGGITQSPKYLFRKEGQNVTLSCEQNLNHDAMYWYRQDPGQGLRLIYYSQIVNDFQKGDIAEGYSVSREKKESFPLTVTSAQKNPTAFYLCASSIGGLRGNQPQHFGDGTRLSIL.

The chain joins TRBV5-1 to TRBJ1-2, with 11 bases aligning to TRBD1. The J segment lost 7 bases and the V segment lost 4 bases, leaving 21 bases of the junction unmatched. Germline CDR1 is SGHRS and CDR2 is YFSETQ. The CDR3 runs 19 residues. CDR3 amino acids: CASSLSRTGGAPPGGGYTF. As DNA, the CDR3 is TGCGCCAGCAGCCTCTCGAGGACAGGGGGCGCGCCCCCCGGGGGTGGCTACACCTTC.

This sequence joins TRBV29-1 and TRBJ1-2; D not certain. Germline V gene lookup returns CDR1 SQVTM and CDR2 ANQGSEA. The CDR3 is 12 residues long. Trimming took off 6 bases at V and 8 bases at J, with 16 bases between the two ends. CDR3 sequence: CSVGRLESGYTF. The CDR3 bases are TGCAGCGTGGGCCGCCTGGAGTCGGGCTACACCTTC.

The gene calls are TRBV2 and TRBJ2-3; 8 bases are shared with TRBD1. The J segment lost 4 bases and the V segment lost 6 bases, leaving 9 bases of the junction unmatched. This CDR3 region has 15 residues. CDR1 is SNHLY, CDR2 FYNNEI, per germline. The CDR3 bases are TGTGCCAGCAGGGCGGACCGACAGGGGCCAGATACGCAGTATTTT. Protein: CASRADRQGPDTQYF.

This chain links TRBV28 with TRBJ2-5, with a tentative D call TRBD2 (6 bases). CDR3 length equals 14 residues. V was pared by 2 bases and J by 1 base, with 8 bases between. Germline loops: CDR1 MDHEN, CDR2 SYDVKM. The CDR3 sequence is CASSLAGTQETQYF. The CDR3 DNA reads TGTGCCAGCAGTTTAGCGGGGACCCAAGAGACCCAGTACTTC.

The chain has TRBV19 and TRBJ1-1, with a weak D call TRBD1 (6 bases). This CDR3 has 13 residues. The V end lost 4 bases, the J end lost 6 bases, and 12 bases lay between the germline ends. Germline values: CDR1 LNHDA, CDR2 SQIVND (reference sequence). The CDR3 is CASSRKGVAEAFF. CDR3 nucleotide sequence: TGTGCCAGTAGTAGGAAGGGGGTCGCTGAAGCTTTCTTT.

J is TRBJ2-5 and V is TRBV18; D possibly corresponds to TRBD1 (6 bases). The CDR3 runs 12 residues. The germline CDR1 and CDR2 sequences are KGHSH and LQKENI. V dropped 4 bases and J dropped 4 bases, with 7 bases sitting between them. This CDR3 reads CASSQQGETQYF. Here the CDR3 DNA reads TGTGCCAGCTCACAACAGGGAGAGACCCAGTACTTC.